This TCR beta chain was profiled in a study of cytotoxic CD8 clonotypes in ibrutinib-treated CLL. Here immunoSEQ multiplex PCR was the method, and the copy in TCRdb shows in-frame clones only, minus some. The repertoire holds approximately 190,000 clones, with more than 70% as singletons. This TCR came from a human donor with chronic lymphocytic leukemia. The input for sequencing was PBMCs, taken after 12 months of ibrutinib treatment.

CDR3 sequence reads: CASSLYLVGELFF. In DNA form, the CDR3 reads TGTGCCAGCAGTTTATATTTGGTGGGGGAGCTGTTTTTT. The genes are TRBV28 and TRBJ2-2, with no clear D. This CDR3 spans 13 amino acids. Germline-derived CDR1 and CDR2 are MDHEN and SYDVKM. Trimming removed 1 base from V and 8 bases from J, with 8 bases in between. Complete variable domain (other parts from reference TRBV28 and TRBJ2-2): DVKVTQSSRYLVKRTGEKVFLECVQDMDHENMFWYRQDPGLGLRLIYFSYDVKMKEKGDIPEGYSVSREKKERFSLILESASTNQTSMYLCASSLYLVGELFFGEGSRLTVL.